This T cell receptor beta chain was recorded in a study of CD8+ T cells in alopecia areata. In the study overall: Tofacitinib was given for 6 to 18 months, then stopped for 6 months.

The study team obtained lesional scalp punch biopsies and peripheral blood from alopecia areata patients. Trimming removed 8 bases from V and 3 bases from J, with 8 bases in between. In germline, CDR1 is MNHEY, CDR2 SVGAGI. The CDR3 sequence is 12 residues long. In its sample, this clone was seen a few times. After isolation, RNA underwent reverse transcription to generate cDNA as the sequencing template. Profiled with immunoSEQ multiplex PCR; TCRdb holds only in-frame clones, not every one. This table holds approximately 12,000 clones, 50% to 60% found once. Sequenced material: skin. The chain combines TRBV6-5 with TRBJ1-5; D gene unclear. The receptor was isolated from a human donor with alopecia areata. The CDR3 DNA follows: TGTGCCAGCTCTTTAGACAATCAGCCCCAGCATTTT. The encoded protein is CASSLDNQPQHF.